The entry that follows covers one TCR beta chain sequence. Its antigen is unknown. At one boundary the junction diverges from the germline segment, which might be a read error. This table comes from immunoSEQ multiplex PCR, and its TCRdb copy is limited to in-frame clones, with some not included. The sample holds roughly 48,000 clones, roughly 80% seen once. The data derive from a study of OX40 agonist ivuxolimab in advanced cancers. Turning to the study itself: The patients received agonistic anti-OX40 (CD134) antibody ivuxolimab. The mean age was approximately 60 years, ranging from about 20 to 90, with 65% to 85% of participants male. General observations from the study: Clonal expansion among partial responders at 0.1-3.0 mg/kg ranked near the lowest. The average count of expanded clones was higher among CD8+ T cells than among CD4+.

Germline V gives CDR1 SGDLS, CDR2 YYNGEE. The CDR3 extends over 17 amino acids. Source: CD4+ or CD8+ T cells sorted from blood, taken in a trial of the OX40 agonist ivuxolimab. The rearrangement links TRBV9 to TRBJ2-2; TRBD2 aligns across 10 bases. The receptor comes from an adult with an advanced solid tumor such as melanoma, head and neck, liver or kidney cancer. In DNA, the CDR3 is TGTGCCAGGAGCGTTCCAGGGACTAGCGAGAACACCGGGGAGCTGTTTTTT. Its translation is CARSVPGTSENTGELFF.